What follows are 17 T cell receptor beta chains derived from one specimen sequenced in a study of blood T cell repertoires in COVID-19. Data came from immunoSEQ multiplex PCR; TCRdb stores just in-frame clones and leaves some out. The top ten clones hold 1% of a sample with more than 250,000 clones, around 86% of them seen once. Sequenced sample: peripheral blood. All receptors derive from a man aged 45 to 65 with active or convalescent COVID-19.

This clone was seen more than once but under ten times. The rearrangement uses TRBV30 and TRBJ1-2; D not certain. CDR1 GTSNPN and CDR2 SVGIG come from the germline V gene (reference sequence). CDR3 size: 13 residues. The ends were cut back, 0 bases at V and 4 bases at J, with 9 bases in the middle. CDR3 loop: CAWSVRGIYGYTF. DNA for the CDR3: TGTGCCTGGAGTGTACGAGGGATCTATGGCTACACCTTC.

V and J are TRBV18 and TRBJ1-4; TRBD1 matches 11 bases. J was trimmed by 7 bases and V by 3 bases; bases with no gene match: 4. CDR3 size: 15 residues. Germline assignment: CDR1 KGHSH and CDR2 LQKENI. The CDR3 is CASSPGQGAFEKLFF. The CDR3 DNA reads as TGTGCCAGCTCACCCGGACAGGGGGCTTTTGAAAAACTGTTTTTT.

The genes are TRBV27 and TRBJ1-5, with 10 bases aligning to TRBD1. Germline V CDR1 and CDR2: MNHEY, SMNVEV (reference sequence). The CDR3 has 15 amino acids. V gave up 5 bases and J gave up 3 bases; unmatched junction bases: 4. This CDR3 is CASSRGQGFNQPQHF. Written as DNA, the CDR3 is TGTGCCAGCAGTCGGGGACAGGGGTTCAATCAGCCCCAGCATTTT.

The rearrangement links TRBV28 to TRBJ1-5; perhaps TRBD1 as D (5 bases). The CDR3 contains 16 residues. Germline loops: CDR1 MDHEN, CDR2 SYDVKM. V was pared by 4 bases and J by 0 bases, with 13 bases between. CDR3 DNA sequence: TGTGCCAGCAGTTCCCTTGGGGCATATAGCAATCAGCCCCAGCATTTT. This codes for CASSSLGAYSNQPQHF. The full variable domain, in which reference TRBV28 and TRBJ1-5 provide the parts outside the CDR3, is DVKVTQSSRYLVKRTGEKVFLECVQDMDHENMFWYRQDPGLGLRLIYFSYDVKMKEKGDIPEGYSVSREKKERFSLILESASTNQTSMYLCASSSLGAYSNQPQHFGDGTRLSIL.

This chain connects TRBV6-2 or TRBV6-3 to TRBJ2-5; a weak D match, TRBD2 (6 bases). This CDR3 is built from 16 residues. Germline assignment: CDR1 MNHEY and CDR2 SVGEGT. Trimming shortened V by 4 bases and J by 2 bases, and 17 bases separated the two germline ends. Here the CDR3 reads CASSSRDSTGQETQYF. CDR3 nucleotides: TGTGCCAGCAGTTCCCGGGACTCGACGGGACAAGAGACCCAGTACTTC.

The CDR3 region is CSVVTGAIKNIQYF. The CDR3 region has the DNA TGCAGCGTAGTTACAGGGGCGATAAAAAACATTCAGTACTTC. The V gene is TRBV29-1, the J gene TRBJ2-4, with 7 bases lining up with TRBD1. Germline V gene sequence: CDR1 SQVTM, CDR2 ANQGSEA. CDR3 length: 14 residues. The V gene end was trimmed by 6 bases and the J gene end by 4 bases; junction bases not matched to a gene: 9.

The chain couples TRBV6-5 to TRBJ1-2; D not resolved. Germline CDR1 reads MNHEY; CDR2 reads SVGAGI. Trimming shortened V by 2 bases and J by 5 bases, and 9 bases separated the two germline ends. The CDR3 has 13 amino acids. CDR3 nucleotides: TGTGCCAGCAGTTACCCGACTCTTTATGGCTACACCTTC. Its protein product is CASSYPTLYGYTF.

This rearrangement joins TRBV5-1 to TRBJ1-1, with D perhaps TRBD1 (5 bases). Germline lookup yields CDR1 SGHRS and CDR2 YFSETQ. Between the trimmed V and J ends, which lost 0 bases and 1 base, there was a span of 10 bases. This CDR3 spans 15 amino acids. CDR3 in amino acids: CASSLAGGENTEAFF. The CDR3, as DNA: TGCGCCAGCAGCTTGGCTGGAGGGGAGAACACTGAAGCTTTCTTT. Drawing the rest from reference TRBV5-1 and TRBJ1-1, the complete variable domain is KAGVTQTPRYLIKTRGQQVTLSCSPISGHRSVSWYQQTPGQGLQFLFEYFSETQRNKGNFPGRFSGRQFSNSRSEMNVSTLELGDSALYLCASSLAGGENTEAFFGQGTRLTVV.

This clone was seen a single time. This sequence joins TRBV25-1 and TRBJ1-4, with a weak D call TRBD1 (5 bases). CDR1 MGHDK and CDR2 SYGVNS come from the germline V gene. CDR3 length equals 14 residues. V was pared by 2 bases and J by 4 bases, with 8 bases between. CDR3 in amino acids: CASSEQGFNEKLFF. For the CDR3, the DNA is TGTGCCAGCAGTGAACAGGGCTTTAATGAAAAACTGTTTTTT.

The chain recombines TRBV7-9 with TRBJ2-7, with TRBD1 matching 11 bases. The J segment lost 12 bases and the V segment lost 4 bases, leaving 14 bases of the junction unmatched. The CDR3 has 15 amino acids. The germline V gene encodes CDR1 SEHNR and CDR2 FQNEAQ (reference sequence). CDR3 nucleotide sequence: TGTGCCAGCAGCTACGCCAGGACAGGGGGCCTGAGTCTGTACTTC. Protein: CASSYARTGGLSLYF.

The chain links TRBV28 to TRBJ2-6; 11 nucleotides align to TRBD1. Germline values: CDR1 MDHEN, CDR2 SYDVKM. This CDR3 spans 18 amino acids. J lost 0 bases, V lost 6 bases, and 7 bases had no gene match. The CDR3 DNA reads as TGTGCCAGCAGGATGGGACAGGGGGGCTCCTCTGGGGCCAACGTCCTGACTTTC. Translation gives CASRMGQGGSSGANVLTF.

The chain couples TRBV19 to TRBJ1-5; D is possibly TRBD1 (6 bases). The V and J ends lost 7 bases and 1 base respectively, with 14 bases between them. CDR1 LNHDA and CDR2 SQIVND come from the germline V gene (reference sequence). This CDR3 spans 15 amino acids. The DNA of the CDR3 is TGTGCCAGTACAAACGGGAGGGGGAGCAATCAGCCCCAGCATTTT. The encoded protein is CASTNGRGSNQPQHF.

This chain uses TRBV24-1 with TRBJ2-5, with 8 positions matching TRBD2. V was clipped by 2 bases and J by 0 bases; unmatched bases: 1. The germline CDR1 and CDR2 sequences are KGHDR and SFDVKD. This CDR3 region has 15 residues. Here the CDR3 reads CATSDSGGDQETQYF. CDR3 nucleotide sequence: TGTGCCACCAGTGATTCGGGGGGGGACCAAGAGACCCAGTACTTC.

This clone was picked up one time. V is TRBV7-3 and J is TRBJ2-7; TRBD1 might be the D (6 bases). The CDR3 has 15 amino acids. Germline-derived CDR1 and CDR2 are SGHTA and FQGTGA. The ends were cut back, 2 bases at V and 2 bases at J, with 13 bases in the middle. In DNA form, the CDR3 reads TGTGCCAGCAGCTTACAAGCAGGGGCCACCTACGAGCAGTACTTC. Translation: CASSLQAGATYEQYF.

The chain has TRBV7-9 and TRBJ2-4; TRBD1 matches 7 bases. CDR3 size: 16 residues. Germline V CDR1 and CDR2: SEHNR, FQNEAQ (reference sequence). V gave up 5 bases and J gave up 5 bases; unmatched junction bases: 12. The CDR3 DNA reads TGTGCCAGCAGCCCAACTTGGGACAGAGAGGAAAACATTCAGTACTTC. Translating it yields CASSPTWDREENIQYF.

The rearrangement links TRBV18 to TRBJ2-7; 8 positions match TRBD1. The germline V gene encodes CDR1 KGHSH and CDR2 LQKENI. V gave up 5 bases and J gave up 4 bases; unmatched junction bases: 4. This CDR3 comprises 13 residues. CDR3 region: CASSTNRGYEQYF. The CDR3 nucleotides are TGTGCCAGCTCAACGAACAGGGGGTACGAGCAGTACTTC.

This clone was recorded many times. The chain couples TRBV19 to TRBJ1-2; 8 nucleotides align to TRBD1. Losses at the gene ends were 2 bases for V and 5 bases for J; bases not matched to a gene: 1. The CDR3 runs 13 residues. The germline V gene encodes CDR1 LNHDA and CDR2 SQIVND (reference sequence). CDR3 loop: CASSITGGYGYTF. The CDR3 DNA follows: TGTGCCAGTAGTATAACAGGGGGTTATGGCTACACCTTC. The full variable domain, rest sourced from reference TRBV19 and TRBJ1-2, is DGGITQSPKYLFRKEGQNVTLSCEQNLNHDAMYWYRQDPGQGLRLIYYSQIVNDFQKGDIAEGYSVSREKKESFPLTVTSAQKNPTAFYLCASSITGGYGYTFGSGTRLTVV.